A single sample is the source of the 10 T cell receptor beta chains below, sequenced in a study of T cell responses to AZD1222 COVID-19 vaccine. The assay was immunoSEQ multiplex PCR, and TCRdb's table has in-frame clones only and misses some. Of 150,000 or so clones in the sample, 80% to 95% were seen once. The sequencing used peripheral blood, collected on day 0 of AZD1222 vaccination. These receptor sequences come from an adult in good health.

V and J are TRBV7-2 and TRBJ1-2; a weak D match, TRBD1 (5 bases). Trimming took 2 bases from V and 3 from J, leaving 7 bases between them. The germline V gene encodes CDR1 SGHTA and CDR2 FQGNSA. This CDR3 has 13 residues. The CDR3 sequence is CASSLQGDYGYTF. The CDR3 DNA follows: TGTGCCAGCAGCTTACAGGGAGACTATGGCTACACCTTC.

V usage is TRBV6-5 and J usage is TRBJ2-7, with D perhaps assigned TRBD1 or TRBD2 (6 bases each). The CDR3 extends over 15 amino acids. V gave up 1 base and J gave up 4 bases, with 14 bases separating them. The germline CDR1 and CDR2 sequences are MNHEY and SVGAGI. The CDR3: CASSYLEKGGYEQYF. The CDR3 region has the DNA TGTGCCAGCAGTTACTTGGAAAAGGGGGGATACGAGCAGTACTTC.

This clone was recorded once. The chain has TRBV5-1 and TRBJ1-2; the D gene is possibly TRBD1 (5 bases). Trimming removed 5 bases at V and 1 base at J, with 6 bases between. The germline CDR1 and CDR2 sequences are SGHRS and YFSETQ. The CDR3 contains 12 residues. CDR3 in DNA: TGCGCCAGCAGTGACAGTAACTATGGCTACACCTTC. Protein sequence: CASSDSNYGYTF.

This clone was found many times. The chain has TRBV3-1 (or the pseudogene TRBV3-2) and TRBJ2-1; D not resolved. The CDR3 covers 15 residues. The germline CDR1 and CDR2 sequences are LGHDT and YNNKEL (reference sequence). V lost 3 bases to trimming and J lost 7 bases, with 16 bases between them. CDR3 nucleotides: TGTGCCAGCAGCCAGAGCCCACCCACCGTGAATGAGCAGTTCTTC. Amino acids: CASSQSPPTVNEQFF.

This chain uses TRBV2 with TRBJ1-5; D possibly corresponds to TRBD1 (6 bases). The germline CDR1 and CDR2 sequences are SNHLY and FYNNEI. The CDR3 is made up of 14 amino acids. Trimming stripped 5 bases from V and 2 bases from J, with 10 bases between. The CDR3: CASSLQGGNQPQHF. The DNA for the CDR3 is TGTGCCAGCAGTCTACAGGGAGGCAATCAGCCCCAGCATTTT.

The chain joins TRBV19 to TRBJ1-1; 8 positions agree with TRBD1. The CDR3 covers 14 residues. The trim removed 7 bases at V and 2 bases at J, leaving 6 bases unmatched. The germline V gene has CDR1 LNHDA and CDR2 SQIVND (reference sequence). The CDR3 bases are TGTGCCAGTAACTCAGGACAGGGCAACACTGAAGCTTTCTTT. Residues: CASNSGQGNTEAFF.

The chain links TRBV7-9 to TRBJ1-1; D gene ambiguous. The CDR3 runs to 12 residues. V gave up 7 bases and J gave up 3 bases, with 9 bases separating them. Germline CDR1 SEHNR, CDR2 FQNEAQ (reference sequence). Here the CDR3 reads CASTNTDTEAFF. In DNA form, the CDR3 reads TGTGCCAGCACCAACACGGACACTGAAGCTTTCTTT.

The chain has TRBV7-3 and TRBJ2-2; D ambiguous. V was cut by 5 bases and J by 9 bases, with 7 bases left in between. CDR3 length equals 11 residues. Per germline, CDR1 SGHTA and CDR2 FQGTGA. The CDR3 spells CASSMGRELFF. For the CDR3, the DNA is TGTGCCAGCAGCATGGGCCGGGAGCTGTTTTTT.

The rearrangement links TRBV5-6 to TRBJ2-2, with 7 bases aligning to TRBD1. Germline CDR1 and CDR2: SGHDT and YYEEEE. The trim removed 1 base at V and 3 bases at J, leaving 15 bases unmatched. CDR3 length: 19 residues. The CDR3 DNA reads TGTGCCAGCAGCTTGTTGAGAGGACAGGCCAGTAGGTACACCGGGGAGCTGTTTTTT. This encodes CASSLLRGQASRYTGELFF.

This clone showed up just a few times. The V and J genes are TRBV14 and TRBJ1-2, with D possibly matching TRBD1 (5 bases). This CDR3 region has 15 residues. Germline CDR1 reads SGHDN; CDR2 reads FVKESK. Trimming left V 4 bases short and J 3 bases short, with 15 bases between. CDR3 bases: TGTGCCAGCAGCCGACCTGGGGGGGACCACTATGGCTACACCTTC. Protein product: CASSRPGGDHYGYTF.